This T cell receptor beta chain was documented in a study of cytomegalovirus exposure and HLA in healthy donors. Overall study results and limits: The study recorded about 150 TCR beta chains that were cytomegalovirus-associated.

V lost 2 bases and J 1 base, leaving 10 bases between the germline ends. The CDR3 consists of 15 residues. Germline CDR1 MNHEY, CDR2 SVGAGI. The PCR had 60 Vbeta and 13 Jbeta primers. TCRdb keeps only in-frame clones here, not all; method: immunoSEQ multiplex PCR. The sample holds approximately 73,000 clones; 55% to 75% are singletons and the top ten take 5% to 6%. In the case of this clone: Its specificity is not known. Other DNA sequences of this sample code for an identical CDR3.

This chain links TRBV6-5 with TRBJ2-3; possibly TRBD2 for D (7 bases). Source material: PBMCs. The sequence derives from a man aged 25-40 years in good health and CMV-seropositive. CDR3 sequence (DNA): TGTGCCAGCAGTTACGGGAGGGGGGGCACAGATACGCAGTATTTT. It specifies CASSYGRGGTDTQYF.